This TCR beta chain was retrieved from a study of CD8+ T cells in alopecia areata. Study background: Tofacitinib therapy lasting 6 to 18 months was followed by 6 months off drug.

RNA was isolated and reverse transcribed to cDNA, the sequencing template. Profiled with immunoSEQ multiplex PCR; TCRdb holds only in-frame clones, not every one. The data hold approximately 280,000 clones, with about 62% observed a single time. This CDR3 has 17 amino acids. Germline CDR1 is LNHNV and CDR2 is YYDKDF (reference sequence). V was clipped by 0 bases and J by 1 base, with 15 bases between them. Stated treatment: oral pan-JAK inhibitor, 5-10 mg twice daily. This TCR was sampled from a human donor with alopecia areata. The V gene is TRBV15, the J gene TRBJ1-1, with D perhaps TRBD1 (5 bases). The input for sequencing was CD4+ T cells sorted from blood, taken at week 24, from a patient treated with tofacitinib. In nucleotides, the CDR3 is TGTGCCACCAGCAGAGAACCCCGAGGACACCCGAACACTGAAGCTTTCTTT. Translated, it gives CATSREPRGHPNTEAFF.